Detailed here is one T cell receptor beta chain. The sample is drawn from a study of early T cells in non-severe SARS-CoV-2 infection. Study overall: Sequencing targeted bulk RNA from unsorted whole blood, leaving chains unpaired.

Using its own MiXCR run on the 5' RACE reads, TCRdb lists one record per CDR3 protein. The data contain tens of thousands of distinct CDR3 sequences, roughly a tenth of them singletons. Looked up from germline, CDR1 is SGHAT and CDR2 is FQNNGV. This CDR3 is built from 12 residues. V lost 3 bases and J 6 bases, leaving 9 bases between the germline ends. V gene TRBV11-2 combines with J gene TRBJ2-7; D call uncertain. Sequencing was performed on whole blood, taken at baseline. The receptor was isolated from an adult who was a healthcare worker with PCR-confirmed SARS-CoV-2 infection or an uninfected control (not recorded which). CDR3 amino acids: CASSLRGGEQYF. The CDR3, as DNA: TGTGCCAGCAGCTTGAGAGGTGGCGAGCAGTACTTC.